A selection of T cell receptor beta chains follows, all from one sample in a study of spatial heterogeneity in lung cancer. TCRdb re-derived calls from the 5' RACE reads in MiXCR, one entry per CDR3 protein. Of around 100,000 distinct CDR3 sequences listed, about a tenth were seen once; the top ten hold roughly a quarter. The input for sequencing was PBMCs, taken at follow-up. The origin of the receptors is a female donor with early-stage non-small cell lung cancer. The CDR3 runs from the conserved cysteine through the conserved F or W. Fields, in order: clone size, J gene, D gene, V gene, CDR3 protein, CDR3 DNA. The D gene is left open where the match is weak. Clone size is stated in some rows and not others, as once, few, many or a class when expanded.

clone size: .
J gene: TRBJ1-2
D gene: TRBD1
V gene: TRBV12-3/TRBV12-4
CDR3 protein: CASRQTGAGGYTF
CDR3 DNA: TGTGCCAGCAGGCAGACAGGGGCGGGAGGCTACACCTTC

clone size: few
J gene: TRBJ1-2
D gene: .
V gene: TRBV9
CDR3 protein: CASSNWLGEEGYTF
CDR3 DNA: TGTGCCAGCAGCAACTGGTTAGGGGAGGAGGGCTACACCTTC

clone size: .
J gene: TRBJ2-7
D gene: .
V gene: TRBV6-2/TRBV6-3
CDR3 protein: CASSYEAGLTYEQYF
CDR3 DNA: TGTGCCAGCAGTTATGAAGCGGGTTTAACCTACGAGCAGTACTTC

clone size: few
J gene: TRBJ1-1
D gene: .
V gene: TRBV7-2
CDR3 protein: CASSFLLTGYTEAFF
CDR3 DNA: TGTGCCAGCAGCTTCCTGCTTACAGGGTACACTGAAGCTTTCTTT

clone size: few
J gene: TRBJ1-1
D gene: .
V gene: TRBV5-1
CDR3 protein: CASSLNAQMNTEAFF
CDR3 DNA: TGCGCCAGCAGCTTGAATGCACAAATGAACACTGAAGCTTTCTTT

clone size: .
J gene: TRBJ2-3
D gene: .
V gene: TRBV5-4
CDR3 protein: CATARREGADTQYF
CDR3 DNA: TGTGCCACAGCGAGGAGGGAGGGGGCAGATACGCAGTATTTT

clone size: many
J gene: TRBJ1-1
D gene: TRBD1
V gene: TRBV12-3/TRBV12-4
CDR3 protein: CASSPGQSFMNTEAFF
CDR3 DNA: TGTGCCAGCAGTCCGGGACAGTCCTTCATGAACACTGAAGCTTTCTTT

clone size: .
J gene: TRBJ2-1
D gene: .
V gene: TRBV6-2/TRBV6-3
CDR3 protein: CASRVLGGHEQFF
CDR3 DNA: TGTGCCAGCAGGGTCCTTGGGGGACATGAGCAGTTCTTC

clone size: .
J gene: TRBJ1-2
D gene: .
V gene: TRBV7-9
CDR3 protein: CASSLAQHYGYTF
CDR3 DNA: TGTGCCAGCAGCTTAGCACAGCACTATGGCTACACCTTC

clone size: few
J gene: TRBJ2-1
D gene: TRBD1
V gene: TRBV3-1
CDR3 protein: CASSPEGAVSYNEQFF
CDR3 DNA: TGTGCCAGCAGCCCCGAGGGGGCGGTCTCCTACAATGAGCAGTTCTTC

clone size: many
J gene: TRBJ2-2
D gene: .
V gene: TRBV28
CDR3 protein: CASSFIGGHRGTGELFF
CDR3 DNA: TGTGCCAGCAGTTTCATAGGGGGACACCGGGGCACCGGGGAGCTGTTTTTT

clone size: many
J gene: TRBJ2-3
D gene: .
V gene: TRBV27
CDR3 protein: CASTKSSTDTQYF
CDR3 DNA: TGTGCCAGCACCAAATCTAGCACAGATACGCAGTATTTT

clone size: few
J gene: TRBJ1-4
D gene: TRBD1
V gene: TRBV25-1
CDR3 protein: CASSGMDREEKKLFF
CDR3 DNA: TGTGCCAGCAGTGGAATGGACAGGGAGGAGAAGAAACTGTTTTTT

clone size: .
J gene: TRBJ1-6
D gene: .
V gene: TRBV4-2
CDR3 protein: CASSQDMGNSPLHF
CDR3 DNA: TGTGCCAGCAGCCAAGATATGGGAAATTCACCCCTCCACTTT

clone size: .
J gene: TRBJ2-3
D gene: TRBD2
V gene: TRBV19
CDR3 protein: CASRAGASTDTQYF
CDR3 DNA: TGTGCCAGTAGAGCGGGGGCTAGCACAGATACGCAGTATTTT

clone size: many
J gene: TRBJ1-1
D gene: .
V gene: TRBV6-2/TRBV6-3
CDR3 protein: CASTFDSANTEAFF
CDR3 DNA: TGTGCCAGCACTTTTGACAGCGCGAACACTGAAGCTTTCTTT

clone size: few
J gene: TRBJ2-5
D gene: TRBD1
V gene: TRBV7-8
CDR3 protein: CASSLALDRVETQYF
CDR3 DNA: TGTGCCAGCAGCTTAGCATTAGACAGGGTGGAGACCCAGTACTTC

clone size: few
J gene: TRBJ1-4
D gene: TRBD1
V gene: TRBV2
CDR3 protein: CASRGQGTNEKLFF
CDR3 DNA: TGTGCCAGCCGAGGACAGGGAACTAATGAAAAACTGTTTTTT